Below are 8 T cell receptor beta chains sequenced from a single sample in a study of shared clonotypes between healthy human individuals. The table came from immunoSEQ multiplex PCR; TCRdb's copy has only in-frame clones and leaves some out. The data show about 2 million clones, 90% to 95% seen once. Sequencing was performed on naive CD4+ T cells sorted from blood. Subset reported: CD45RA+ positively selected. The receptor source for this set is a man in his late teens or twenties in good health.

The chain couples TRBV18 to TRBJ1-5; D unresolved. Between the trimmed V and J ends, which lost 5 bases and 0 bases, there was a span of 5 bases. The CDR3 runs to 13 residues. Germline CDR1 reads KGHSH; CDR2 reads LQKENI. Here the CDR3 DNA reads TGTGCCAGCTCAACCTTTAGCAATCAGCCCCAGCATTTT. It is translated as CASSTFSNQPQHF.

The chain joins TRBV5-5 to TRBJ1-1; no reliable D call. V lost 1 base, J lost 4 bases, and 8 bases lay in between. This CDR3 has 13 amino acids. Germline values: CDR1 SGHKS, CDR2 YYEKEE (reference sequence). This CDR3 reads CASSLSGGTEAFF. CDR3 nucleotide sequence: TGTGCCAGCAGCTTGAGCGGAGGCACTGAAGCTTTCTTT. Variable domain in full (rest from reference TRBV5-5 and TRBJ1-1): DAGVTQSPTHLIKTRGQQVTLRCSPISGHKSVSWYQQVLGQGPQFIFQYYEKEERGRGNFPDRFSARQFPNYSSELNVNALLLGDSALYLCASSLSGGTEAFFGQGTRLTVV.

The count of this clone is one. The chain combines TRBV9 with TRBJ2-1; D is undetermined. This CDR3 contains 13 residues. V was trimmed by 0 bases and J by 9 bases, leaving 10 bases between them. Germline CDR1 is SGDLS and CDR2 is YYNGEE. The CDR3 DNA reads TGTGCCAGCAGCGTAGATCCGTCCGGTGAGCAGTTCTTC. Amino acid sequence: CASSVDPSGEQFF.

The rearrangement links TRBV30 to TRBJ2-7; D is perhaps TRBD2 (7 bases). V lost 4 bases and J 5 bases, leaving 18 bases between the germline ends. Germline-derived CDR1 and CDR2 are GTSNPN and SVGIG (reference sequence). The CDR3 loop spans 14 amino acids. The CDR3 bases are TGTGCCTGGACCGCGGGGGCGAAGTTTCACGAGCAGTACTTC. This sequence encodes CAWTAGAKFHEQYF. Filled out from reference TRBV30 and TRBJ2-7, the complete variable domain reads SQTIHQWPATLVQPVGSPLSLECTVEGTSNPNLYWYRQAAGRGLQLLFYSVGIGQISSEVPQNLSASRPQDRQFILSSKKLLLSDSGFYLCAWTAGAKFHEQYFGPGTRLTVT.

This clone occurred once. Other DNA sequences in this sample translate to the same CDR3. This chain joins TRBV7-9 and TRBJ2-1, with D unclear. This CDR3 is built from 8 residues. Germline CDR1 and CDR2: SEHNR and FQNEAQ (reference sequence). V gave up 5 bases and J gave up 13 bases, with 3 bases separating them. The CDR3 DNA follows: TGTGCCAGCAGCCTACAGTTCTTC. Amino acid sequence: CASSLQFF.

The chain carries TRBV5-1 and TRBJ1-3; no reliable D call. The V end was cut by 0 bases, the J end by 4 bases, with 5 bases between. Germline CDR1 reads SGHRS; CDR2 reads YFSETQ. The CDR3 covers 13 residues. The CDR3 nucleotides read TGCGCCAGCAGCTTGGAAGGGGGAAACACCATATATTTT. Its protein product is CASSLEGGNTIYF.

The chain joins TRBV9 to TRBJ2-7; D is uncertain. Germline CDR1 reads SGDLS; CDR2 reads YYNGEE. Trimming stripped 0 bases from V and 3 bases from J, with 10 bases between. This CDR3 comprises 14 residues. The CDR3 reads CASSVEVGFYEQYF. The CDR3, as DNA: TGTGCCAGCAGCGTAGAGGTAGGGTTCTACGAGCAGTACTTC.

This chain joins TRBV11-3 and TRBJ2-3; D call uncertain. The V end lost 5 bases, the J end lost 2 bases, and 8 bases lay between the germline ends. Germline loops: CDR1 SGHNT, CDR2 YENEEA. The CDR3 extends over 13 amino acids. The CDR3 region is CASSRSNTDTQYF. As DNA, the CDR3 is TGTGCCAGCAGCCGCAGTAACACAGATACGCAGTATTTT.